This T cell receptor (beta chain) comes out of a study of blood T cell repertoires in COVID-19. About the study: Acute and convalescent COVID-19 samples came from the United States, Italy and Spain. Sources were T cells, B-cell-depleted T cells, or PBMCs; the material itself was cDNA or gDNA.

Per the authors' pipeline: Amplification with reference gene primers provided the estimates of nucleated cell counts. Here immunoSEQ multiplex PCR was the method, and the copy in TCRdb shows in-frame clones only, minus some. The V and J calls and clone size are taken from that table; D and trimming were inferred from the DNA. The sample shows about 21,000 clones, around three quarters of them seen only once. After removal of 5 bases from V and 6 bases from J, the junction contained 8 bases not matched to a gene. The CDR3 extends over 15 amino acids. Germline CDR1 is SGHVS and CDR2 is FQNEAQ. This chain connects TRBV7-8 to TRBJ1-4, with 8 bases identical to TRBD1. The sequenced sample consisted of peripheral blood. This clonotype originated in a man aged 60-69 years with active COVID-19. This CDR3 reads CASSLRQGRDEKLFF. The CDR3 region has the DNA TGTGCCAGCAGCCTAAGACAGGGGAGGGATGAAAAACTGTTTTTT.